One sample yielded the 4 T cell receptor beta chains listed below, sequenced in a study of tumor-infiltrating lymphocytes in primary liver carcinoma. With a constant-region primer, TCR beta cDNA was made from 500 ng of total RNA. Generation of the TCR beta libraries relied on three nested multiplex PCR rounds using slightly modified ARM-PCR. Running around 9 cycles apiece, the first two PCR rounds relied on TRBV1-TRBV30 forward primers together with a C-beta reverse primer. TCRdb reanalysed the multiplex PCR reads using MiXCR and keeps one entry per CDR3 protein. The table has 60,000 or so distinct CDR3 sequences, less than 75% seen once; the top ten hold 55% to 70%. It was from roughly 20-30 mg of unsorted bulk tissue that RNA and DNA were co-extracted. Source material: liver tumor tissue from sampling region 2. The sample's subset: tumor region T2, inferior pole. The receptors stem from a man in his forties or fifties with primary liver carcinoma and hepatitis B virus infection.

Regarding this clonotype: Likely a read error: the CDR3 ends without its conserved phenylalanine or tryptophan. J is TRBJ1-2 and V is TRBV6-1; possible D gene TRBD1, 5 bases. Trimming shortened V by 1 base and J by 9 bases, and 12 bases separated the two germline ends. Germline CDR1 reads MNHNS; CDR2 reads SASEGT. The CDR3 is made up of 13 amino acids. DNA of the CDR3: TGTGCCAGCAGTGAAGGGGGGGGATATTGCTACACCTCC. It translates to CASSEGGGYCYTS.

The chain recombines TRBV6-2 or TRBV6-3 with TRBJ2-1; either TRBD1 or TRBD2 may fit D (5 bases each). CDR3 length equals 16 residues. Between the trimmed V and J ends, which lost 4 bases and 6 bases, there was a span of 19 bases. Looked up from germline, CDR1 is MNHEY and CDR2 is SVGEGT. The CDR3 coding sequence is TGTGCCAGCAGTTCCTGGGGGAGTGGGAAGGTCAATGAGCAGTTCTTC. This translates into CASSSWGSGKVNEQFF.

V usage is TRBV6-1 and J usage is TRBJ2-1; D remains ambiguous. Between the trimmed V and J ends, which lost 8 bases and 1 base, there was a span of 15 bases. Germline V gives CDR1 MNHNS, CDR2 SASEGT. CDR3 size: 15 residues. CDR3 bases: TGTGCCAGCGGGGTCGAAGGAGTGTCCTACAATGAGCAGTTCTTC. It codes for CASGVEGVSYNEQFF.

A note on this clonotype: A junction end diverges from the germline sequence, so it may reflect a read error. This chain joins TRBV5-6 and TRBJ2-1; 13 bases are shared with TRBD2. CDR1 and CDR2 from the germline V gene are SGHDT and YYEEEE. This CDR3 spans 18 amino acids. This CDR3 reads CASSRGLAGVLSYNERFF. The CDR3 bases are TGTGCCAGCAGCCGCGGACTAGCGGGAGTTTTGTCCTACAATGAGCGGTTCTTC. The full variable domain, in which reference TRBV5-6 and TRBJ2-1 provide the parts outside the CDR3, is DAGVTQSPTHLIKTRGQQVTLRCSPKSGHDTVSWYQQALGQGPQFIFQYYEEEERQRGNFPDRFSGHQFPNYSSELNVNALLLGDSALYLCASSRGLAGVLSYNERFFGPGTRLTVL.